These 26 T cell receptor beta chains were all obtained from the same sample, sequenced in a study of blood T cell repertoires in COVID-19. Sequencing was performed with immunoSEQ multiplex PCR; in TCRdb, only in-frame clones are kept and a portion is missing. The table records approximately 440,000 clones, around 91% of them present only once. The sequenced sample consisted of PBMCs or T cells enriched from blood (not recorded which). Every receptor here comes from a man younger than 35 who had recovered from COVID-19.

In DNA, the CDR3 is TGTGCCAGCAGCTTAGCAGGGTATAATTCACCCCTCCACTTT. Translation: CASSLAGYNSPLHF. The chain recombines TRBV7-3 with TRBJ1-6; D is possibly TRBD1 (5 bases). CDR1 and CDR2 from the germline V gene are SGHTA and FQGTGA. V was trimmed by 2 bases and J by 4 bases, leaving 6 bases between them. There are 14 residues in the CDR3.

The rearrangement joins TRBV7-3 to TRBJ2-1; tentative D call: TRBD2 (7 bases). V dropped 1 base and J dropped 0 bases, with 10 bases sitting between them. Looked up from germline, CDR1 is SGHTA and CDR2 is FQGTGA. The CDR3 runs to 16 residues. In DNA form, the CDR3 reads TGTGCCAGCAGCTTAAGGGGGGGCGGCTCCTACAATGAGCAGTTCTTC. Residues: CASSLRGGGSYNEQFF.

V is TRBV9 and J is TRBJ1-2, with D possibly matching TRBD1 (5 bases). Trimming cost V 6 bases and J 8 bases, with 17 bases left between them. The germline V gene encodes CDR1 SGDLS and CDR2 YYNGEE. The CDR3 extends over 13 amino acids. The CDR3 DNA follows: TGTGCCAGCAACACAGGACAACAAGGGGGCTACACCTTC. It specifies CASNTGQQGGYTF.

This clone was observed a single time. The V call is TRBV3-1 (or the pseudogene TRBV3-2), the J call TRBJ2-7; D may be TRBD2 (5 bases). Germline V lookup: CDR1 LGHDT, CDR2 YNNKEL (reference sequence). The V end lost 4 bases, the J end lost 5 bases, and 21 bases lay between the germline ends. CDR3 length: 16 residues. CDR3 amino acids: CASSRSWEKANDEQYF. The CDR3 coding sequence is TGTGCCAGCAGCCGTTCCTGGGAGAAAGCCAACGACGAGCAGTACTTC.

This clone turned up a few times. The V gene is TRBV10-3, the J gene TRBJ1-2, with 9 bases that match TRBD1. The V gene's germline CDR1 is ENHRY and CDR2 SYGVKD. CDR3 length: 13 residues. The junction had 8 bases not matched to a gene; V was cut back by 7 bases and J by 8 bases. The CDR3 DNA reads TGTGCCATCAAAGTAACAGGGGGCGACGGCTACACCTTC. Its protein product is CAIKVTGGDGYTF.

The chain couples TRBV30 to TRBJ2-2; D remains unclear. The germline V gene has CDR1 GTSNPN and CDR2 SVGIG (reference sequence). Between the trimmed V and J ends, which lost 2 bases and 1 base, there was a span of 17 bases. The CDR3 runs to 17 residues. The CDR3 here is CAWSLRRLSGNTGELFF. The CDR3 DNA follows: TGTGCCTGGAGTTTGAGAAGGCTGTCGGGGAACACCGGGGAGCTGTTTTTT.

V gene TRBV5-8 combines with J gene TRBJ2-2; 10 bases fit TRBD1. Looked up from germline, CDR1 is SGHTS and CDR2 is YDEGEE. The CDR3 is 15 residues long. V lost 3 bases and J lost 5; bases outside the gene matches: 4. The CDR3 here is CASSYGTGVTGELFF. The DNA of the CDR3 is TGTGCCAGCAGCTACGGGACAGGGGTTACCGGGGAGCTGTTTTTT.

V and J are TRBV7-8 and TRBJ1-6; possible D gene TRBD1, 5 bases. Per germline, CDR1 SGHVS and CDR2 FQNEAQ. The V gene lost 4 bases and the J gene lost 0 bases, with 7 bases spanning the gap. The CDR3 totals 15 residues. For the CDR3, the DNA is TGTGCCAGCAGCTCGACAGTCTCCTATAATTCACCCCTCCACTTT. It yields the protein CASSSTVSYNSPLHF.

The rearrangement joins TRBV7-2 to TRBJ1-2; D uncertain. The V gene lost 5 bases and the J gene lost 5 bases, with 24 bases spanning the gap. Germline values: CDR1 SGHTA, CDR2 FQGNSA. This CDR3 comprises 17 residues. CDR3 DNA sequence: TGTGCCAGCAGCCCAAGGGCCGGGAGCGGGCGACTTTATGGCTACACCTTC. Its protein product is CASSPRAGSGRLYGYTF. Combining the CDR3 with reference TRBV7-2 and TRBJ1-2 gives the whole variable domain GAGVSQSPSNKVTEKGKDVELRCDPISGHTALYWYRQSLGQGLEFLIYFQGNSAPDKSGLPSDRFSAERTGGSVSTLTIQRTQQEDSAVYLCASSPRAGSGRLYGYTFGSGTRLTVV.

V and J are TRBV9 and TRBJ2-6; D ambiguous. Deletions cut 4 bases from V and 0 bases from J, with 8 bases between. CDR3 length: 15 residues. CDR1 SGDLS and CDR2 YYNGEE come from the germline V gene. CDR3 residues: CASSTQSSGANVLTF. For the CDR3, the DNA is TGTGCCAGCAGCACACAGAGCTCTGGGGCCAACGTCCTGACTTTC. Full variable domain (outside the CDR3, taken from reference TRBV9 and TRBJ2-6): DSGVTQTPKHLITATGQRVTLRCSPRSGDLSVYWYQQSLDQGLQFLIQYYNGEERAKGNILERFSAQQFPDLHSELNLSSLELGDSALYFCASSTQSSGANVLTFGAGSRLTVL.

J is TRBJ1-1 and V is TRBV30, with TRBD1 as a possible D gene (6 bases). This CDR3 has 12 amino acids. CDR1 is GTSNPN and CDR2 is SVGIG in the germline V gene (reference sequence). V was pared by 5 bases and J by 2 bases, with 9 bases between. CDR3 bases: TGTGCCTGGGGACAGTATAACACTGAAGCTTTCTTT. It specifies CAWGQYNTEAFF.

The genes are TRBV6-1 and TRBJ1-2; 7 nucleotides match TRBD1. The CDR3 consists of 15 residues. The ends lost 2 bases at V and 4 bases at J; junction bases unmatched: 7. From germline, CDR1 is MNHNS and CDR2 SASEGT. CDR3 sequence: CASSEKDRNGYGYTF. The CDR3, as DNA: TGTGCCAGCAGTGAAAAGGACAGGAACGGCTATGGCTACACCTTC.

The table lists this clone with a count of one. J is TRBJ1-2 and V is TRBV24-1; 8 nucleotides match TRBD1. The CDR3 is 13 residues long. With V trimmed by 4 bases and J by 8 bases, 5 bases remained unmatched. Germline CDR1 and CDR2: KGHDR and SFDVKD. In DNA, the CDR3 is TGTGCCACCAGTGACCCAACAGGGGGGGGCTACACCTTC. Its translation is CATSDPTGGGYTF.

The chain combines TRBV5-1 with TRBJ2-3; TRBD1 matches at 10 bases. The CDR3 loop spans 14 amino acids. J gave up 4 bases and V 6 bases, and 5 bases lay outside the gene matches. The germline gives CDR1 SGHRS, CDR2 YFSETQ. Here the CDR3 reads CASKGTGAADTQYF. The DNA for the CDR3 is TGCGCCAGCAAAGGGACAGGGGCCGCAGATACGCAGTATTTT.

The V call is TRBV3-1 (or the pseudogene TRBV3-2), the J call TRBJ2-2, with TRBD2 matching 8 bases. The CDR3 has 15 residues. Germline V gene data show CDR1 as LGHDT and CDR2 as YNNKEL (reference sequence). After removal of 5 bases from V and 2 bases from J, the junction contained 4 bases not matched to a gene. CDR3 sequence reads: CASSSRGGNTGELFF. The DNA for the CDR3 is TGTGCCAGCAGCTCACGGGGGGGCAACACCGGGGAGCTGTTTTTT.

In its sample, this clone was seen once. The rearrangement joins TRBV13 to TRBJ2-3; 8 nucleotides align to TRBD2. Germline CDR1 reads PRHDT; CDR2 reads FYEKMQ (reference sequence). V dropped 4 bases and J dropped 1; count of bases not matched to a gene: 7. This CDR3 is built from 16 residues. The CDR3 DNA is TGTGCCAGCAGCTCTAATAGCGGGGCCGGCACAGATACGCAGTATTTT. Its protein is CASSSNSGAGTDTQYF.

The J gene is TRBJ1-1, the V gene TRBV6-5, with 8 bases aligning to TRBD1. The CDR3 is made up of 14 amino acids. V dropped 2 bases and J dropped 6; count of bases not matched to a gene: 5. Germline V lookup: CDR1 MNHEY, CDR2 SVGAGI. Here the CDR3 reads CASSYGQGRAEAFF. The CDR3 DNA follows: TGTGCCAGCAGTTACGGACAGGGAAGGGCTGAAGCTTTCTTT.

This clone was found once. V gene TRBV7-2 combines with J gene TRBJ1-2; TRBD1 might be the D (5 bases). V gave up 2 bases and J gave up 8 bases, with 15 bases separating them. Germline loops: CDR1 SGHTA, CDR2 FQGNSA. There are 14 residues in the CDR3. The CDR3 DNA sequence: TGTGCCAGCAGCTTAATCTCAGGGTCGGCAGGCTACACCTTC. It codes for CASSLISGSAGYTF.

The chain employs TRBV6-5 and TRBJ2-5; tentatively, D is TRBD2 (5 bases). The V and J ends lost 6 bases and 0 bases respectively, with 14 bases between them. Germline-derived CDR1 and CDR2 are MNHEY and SVGAGI. CDR3 size: 15 residues. CDR3 amino acids: CASRRAGSYQETQYF. CDR3 bases: TGTGCCAGCAGGAGGGCAGGATCGTACCAAGAGACCCAGTACTTC.

The V gene is TRBV27, the J gene TRBJ1-5; 8 bases fit TRBD1. The trim removed 6 bases at V and 6 bases at J, leaving 7 bases unmatched. Germline V gene data show CDR1 as MNHEY and CDR2 as SMNVEV (reference sequence). The CDR3 has 14 amino acids. CDR3 sequence: CASSPPGGGQPQHF. In DNA, the CDR3 is TGTGCCAGCAGCCCCCCAGGGGGCGGTCAGCCCCAGCATTTT.

This chain links TRBV9 with TRBJ1-4, with 10 bases that match TRBD1. The junction had 6 bases not matched to a gene; V was cut back by 0 bases and J by 7 bases. Germline CDR1 reads SGDLS; CDR2 reads YYNGEE. The CDR3 covers 16 residues. CDR3 nucleotides: TGTGCCAGCAGCGTAGGGACAGGGGGTGGCGGTGAAAAACTGTTTTTT. Its translation is CASSVGTGGGGEKLFF.

This clone was counted a single time. The V gene is TRBV14, the J gene TRBJ2-5; 11 positions agree with TRBD2. Trimming at V came to 5 bases and at J to 5 bases, leaving 7 bases not matched to a gene. The V gene's germline CDR1 is SGHDN and CDR2 FVKESK. This CDR3 comprises 15 residues. The CDR3 coding sequence is TGTGCCAGCAGCTCCCTAGCGGGAGGAACGGAGACCCAGTACTTC. It translates to CASSSLAGGTETQYF.

V is TRBV5-1 and J is TRBJ1-2; D ambiguous. Per the germline V gene, CDR1 is SGHRS and CDR2 is YFSETQ. V shed 4 bases and J shed 6 bases, with 7 bases lying between them. CDR3 size: 11 residues. The CDR3 region has the DNA TGCGCCAGCAGCGATCGGGATGGCTACACCTTC. It codes for CASSDRDGYTF.

This clone is a singleton in its sample. The genes are TRBV18 and TRBJ1-1; 9 nucleotides align to TRBD1. CDR1 KGHSH and CDR2 LQKENI come from the germline V gene. The CDR3 is made up of 16 amino acids. V shed 0 bases, J shed 2 bases, and the junction held 4 bases outside the gene matches. The CDR3 DNA is TGTGCCAGCTCACCACCGATGGGACAGGGAAACACTGAAGCTTTCTTT. This encodes CASSPPMGQGNTEAFF.

The chain employs TRBV5-1 and TRBJ2-1; 11 bases align to TRBD2. CDR1 SGHRS and CDR2 YFSETQ come from the germline V gene. The trim removed 0 bases at V and 6 bases at J, leaving 11 bases unmatched. The CDR3 totals 18 residues. CDR3 region: CASSLGSTSGSLVNEQFF. The CDR3 DNA reads TGCGCCAGCAGCTTGGGTAGTACTAGCGGGAGTCTTGTCAATGAGCAGTTCTTC.

The J gene is TRBJ1-2, the V gene TRBV19, with 7 bases lining up with TRBD1. V gave up 8 bases and J gave up 2 bases; unmatched junction bases: 2. Per the germline V gene, CDR1 is LNHDA and CDR2 is SQIVND (reference sequence). The CDR3 contains 12 residues. CDR3 sequence reads: CASGTANYGYTF. Written as DNA, the CDR3 is TGTGCCAGTGGGACAGCAAACTATGGCTACACCTTC.